This entry is about one T cell receptor (beta chain). The data were obtained in a study of T cells in Graves' hyperthyroidism and ophthalmopathy. The trim removed 2 bases at V and 7 bases at J, leaving 13 bases unmatched. Per germline, CDR1 MNHEY and CDR2 SVGAGI. This CDR3 contains 17 residues. Over 18 months, lack of ophthalmopathy progression marked Graves' hyperthyroidism as stable. Exclusion criteria comprised uncontrolled infection, other autoimmune disease, pregnancy or lactation. TCR beta CDR3 regions were amplified from RNA transcripts. With the HTBI primer set, the TCR CDR3 went through a first round of RT-PCR. TCRdb reprocessed the multiplex PCR reads with MiXCR, giving one entry per CDR3 protein. The sample carries 95,000 to 110,000 distinct CDR3 sequences, approximately 15% recorded once.

V usage is TRBV6-5 and J usage is TRBJ2-3; 9 nucleotides agree with TRBD2. Sequencing was done on a sample of blood. This sequence originates from a woman between 50 and 59 years old with Graves' hyperthyroidism. The CDR3 protein is CASSYAWREGLLNTQYF. The CDR3 DNA is TGTGCCAGCAGTTACGCTTGGCGGGAGGGCCTGTTGAATACGCAGTATTTT.